This section outlines one T cell receptor (beta chain) sequence together with its context. This sample was taken from a study of monozygotic twins with inflammatory bowel disease. It was around 3.5 ug of total RNA that each TCR library used. TCRdb derives one entry per CDR3 protein from the 5' RACE reads, leaving out DNA. In total, the table holds around 450,000 distinct CDR3 sequences. The germline gives CDR1 LGHDT, CDR2 YNNKEL (reference sequence). The CDR3 sequence is 16 residues long. This clonotype originated in a human donor with ulcerative colitis or Crohn's disease, or a healthy co-twin of an affected twin (not recorded which). The chain employs TRBV3-1 and TRBJ1-4; lacking DNA, the TRBD1 call made by TCRdb goes unchecked. The sequenced sample was blood. CDR3 protein: CASSQGTGGTNEKLFF.